A selection of T cell receptor beta chains follows, all from one sample in a study of blood T cell repertoires in COVID-19. Only in-frame clones appear in the TCRdb table, and some are missing; sequencing was by immunoSEQ multiplex PCR. Of approximately 110,000 clones listed, approximately 69% are singletons. Material: peripheral blood. These receptors were obtained from an elderly man with acute or convalescent COVID-19. CDR3s include the opening cysteine and the closing phenylalanine or tryptophan. Fields, in order: clone size, V gene, J gene, D gene, CDR3 protein, CDR3 DNA. D genes are given only for firm matches. The size field is filled for only some rows; it gives once, few, many or a size class.

clone size: -; V gene: TRBV7-9; J gene: TRBJ1-5; D gene: TRBD1; CDR3 protein: CASSSVQGARQPQHF; CDR3 DNA: TGTGCCAGCAGCTCCGTTCAGGGGGCTCGGCAGCCCCAGCATTTT
clone size: -; V gene: TRBV6-1; J gene: TRBJ2-5; D gene: -; CDR3 protein: CASSEYLGGTQETQYF; CDR3 DNA: TGTGCCAGCAGTGAATATCTAGGCGGGACCCAAGAGACCCAGTACTTC
clone size: -; V gene: TRBV3-1/TRBV3-2; J gene: TRBJ2-3; D gene: TRBD2; CDR3 protein: CASSQELAITDTQYF; CDR3 DNA: TGTGCCAGCAGCCAAGAACTAGCGATTACAGATACGCAGTATTTT
clone size: -; V gene: TRBV7-8; J gene: TRBJ1-3; D gene: -; CDR3 protein: CASSLISSGEDTIYF; CDR3 DNA: TGTGCCAGCAGCTTAATCAGTAGTGGAGAAGACACCATATATTTT
clone size: once; V gene: TRBV5-4; J gene: TRBJ2-6; D gene: -; CDR3 protein: CASSSRSGANVLTF; CDR3 DNA: TGTGCCAGCAGCTCTAGGTCTGGGGCCAACGTCCTGACTTTC
clone size: once; V gene: TRBV6-6; J gene: TRBJ2-7; D gene: TRBD2; CDR3 protein: CASSLLASGPTYEQYF; CDR3 DNA: TGTGCCAGCAGCCTCCTTGCTAGCGGCCCGACCTACGAGCAGTACTTC
clone size: -; V gene: TRBV7-2; J gene: TRBJ2-1; D gene: -; CDR3 protein: CASSLASGNEQFF; CDR3 DNA: TGTGCCAGCAGCTTGGCCTCCGGGAATGAGCAGTTCTTC
clone size: -; V gene: TRBV18; J gene: TRBJ2-2; D gene: -; CDR3 protein: CASSPSGGSGELFF; CDR3 DNA: TGTGCCAGCTCACCCTCGGGGGGCTCCGGGGAGCTGTTTTTT
clone size: -; V gene: TRBV24-1; J gene: TRBJ1-1; D gene: -; CDR3 protein: CATSDTDSPPTEAFF; CDR3 DNA: TGTGCCACCAGTGATACGGACAGTCCCCCCACTGAAGCTTTCTTT
clone size: -; V gene: TRBV10-3; J gene: TRBJ2-5; D gene: TRBD1; CDR3 protein: CAIRTGTGGMETQYF; CDR3 DNA: TGTGCCATCAGGACCGGGACAGGGGGCATGGAGACCCAGTACTTC
clone size: -; V gene: TRBV24-1; J gene: TRBJ2-5; D gene: TRBD1; CDR3 protein: CATSDPKPGQQETQYF; CDR3 DNA: TGTGCCACCAGTGACCCTAAACCGGGACAGCAAGAGACCCAGTACTTC
clone size: once; V gene: TRBV10-3; J gene: TRBJ2-5; D gene: -; CDR3 protein: CAISEFKGAPQETQYF; CDR3 DNA: TGTGCCATCAGTGAGTTCAAGGGAGCCCCCCAAGAGACCCAGTACTTC
clone size: -; V gene: TRBV9; J gene: TRBJ2-2; D gene: TRBD2; CDR3 protein: CASSGGGLHTGELFF; CDR3 DNA: TGTGCCAGCAGCGGGGGGGGACTCCACACCGGGGAGCTGTTTTTT
clone size: -; V gene: TRBV4-3; J gene: TRBJ2-7; D gene: -; CDR3 protein: CASSQEVMSSYEQYF; CDR3 DNA: TGCGCCAGCAGCCAAGAGGTTATGAGCTCCTACGAGCAGTACTTC
clone size: -; V gene: TRBV27; J gene: TRBJ2-7; D gene: TRBD1; CDR3 protein: CASSRPGQGSYEQYF; CDR3 DNA: TGTGCCAGCAGTCGGCCGGGACAGGGCTCCTACGAGCAGTACTTC
clone size: -; V gene: TRBV20-1; J gene: TRBJ1-6; D gene: -; CDR3 protein: CSARIGVPLHF; CDR3 DNA: TGCAGTGCTAGGATAGGGGTACCCCTCCACTTT
clone size: -; V gene: TRBV2; J gene: TRBJ2-5; D gene: -; CDR3 protein: CASSEEAYQETQYF; CDR3 DNA: TGTGCCAGCAGTGAGGAGGCGTACCAAGAGACCCAGTACTTC
clone size: few; V gene: TRBV27; J gene: TRBJ2-2; D gene: -; CDR3 protein: CASKIDTNTGELFF; CDR3 DNA: TGTGCCAGCAAGATAGACACGAACACCGGGGAGCTGTTTTTT
clone size: -; V gene: TRBV18; J gene: TRBJ2-3; D gene: -; CDR3 protein: CASSVGFRVDTQYF; CDR3 DNA: TGTGCCAGCTCAGTCGGATTCAGGGTAGATACGCAGTATTTT
clone size: -; V gene: TRBV11-2; J gene: TRBJ1-3; D gene: -; CDR3 protein: CASSPGYSGNTIYF; CDR3 DNA: TGTGCCAGCAGCCCAGGATACTCTGGAAACACCATATATTTT
clone size: -; V gene: TRBV4-3; J gene: TRBJ2-6; D gene: -; CDR3 protein: CASSRKIARSGANVLTF; CDR3 DNA: TGCGCCAGCAGCCGAAAGATCGCCAGGTCTGGGGCCAACGTCCTGACTTTC
clone size: -; V gene: TRBV5-6; J gene: TRBJ2-7; D gene: TRBD2; CDR3 protein: CASSKLAGTSSPYEQYF; CDR3 DNA: TGTGCCAGCAGCAAACTTGCCGGGACTAGCTCGCCCTACGAGCAGTACTTC
clone size: -; V gene: TRBV6-5; J gene: TRBJ1-1; D gene: TRBD1; CDR3 protein: CASSRRQGGSTEAFF; CDR3 DNA: TGTGCCAGCAGTAGAAGACAGGGCGGGTCCACTGAAGCTTTCTTT
clone size: -; V gene: TRBV6-5; J gene: TRBJ2-7; D gene: -; CDR3 protein: CASSRPGSSEQYF; CDR3 DNA: TGTGCCAGCAGTCGCCCGGGGAGCAGCGAGCAGTACTTC
clone size: -; V gene: TRBV19; J gene: TRBJ1-3; D gene: -; CDR3 protein: CASSHSPDSSGNTIYF; CDR3 DNA: TGTGCCAGTAGTCACTCTCCCGACAGCTCTGGAAACACCATATATTTT
clone size: -; V gene: TRBV2; J gene: TRBJ2-3; D gene: TRBD2; CDR3 protein: CASRRLAGTDTQYF; CDR3 DNA: TGTGCCAGCAGGAGACTAGCGGGCACAGATACGCAGTATTTT
clone size: -; V gene: TRBV7-9; J gene: TRBJ1-2; D gene: -; CDR3 protein: CASTQSGVLAYGYTF; CDR3 DNA: TGTGCCAGTACTCAATCGGGGGTACTCGCCTATGGCTACACCTTC
clone size: -; V gene: TRBV24-1; J gene: TRBJ2-1; D gene: TRBD1; CDR3 protein: CATRGQGGNEQFF; CDR3 DNA: TGTGCCACCAGGGGACAGGGTGGCAATGAGCAGTTCTTC
clone size: -; V gene: TRBV20-1; J gene: TRBJ2-7; D gene: -; CDR3 protein: CSASRGSDLSYEQYF; CDR3 DNA: TGCAGTGCTAGTCGAGGGAGCGACCTCTCCTACGAGCAGTACTTC
clone size: -; V gene: TRBV11-2; J gene: TRBJ1-6; D gene: TRBD1; CDR3 protein: CASSFRGSPPLHF; CDR3 DNA: TGTGCCAGCAGCTTCAGGGGGAGCCCACCCCTCCACTTT
clone size: few; V gene: TRBV4-1; J gene: TRBJ2-3; D gene: TRBD2; CDR3 protein: CASSQDGLAGITDTQYF; CDR3 DNA: TGCGCCAGCAGCCAAGATGGGCTAGCGGGGATCACAGATACGCAGTATTTT
clone size: once; V gene: TRBV7-2; J gene: TRBJ2-7; D gene: -; CDR3 protein: CASSLGPEGEQYF; CDR3 DNA: TGTGCCAGCAGCTTGGGACCGGAGGGTGAGCAGTACTTC
clone size: few; V gene: TRBV18; J gene: TRBJ1-2; D gene: TRBD1; CDR3 protein: CASSPGTDINYGYTF; CDR3 DNA: TGTGCCAGCTCACCGGGGACAGATATTAACTATGGCTACACCTTC
clone size: -; V gene: TRBV5-1; J gene: TRBJ2-5; D gene: TRBD2; CDR3 protein: CASSSQGAGGAETQYF; CDR3 DNA: TGCGCCAGCAGCTCCCAGGGAGCGGGAGGGGCAGAGACCCAGTACTTC
clone size: -; V gene: TRBV3-1/TRBV3-2; J gene: TRBJ1-4; D gene: -; CDR3 protein: CASSQGTGGQLFF; CDR3 DNA: TGTGCCAGCAGCCAAGGAACGGGGGGACAACTGTTTTTT
clone size: once; V gene: TRBV6-1; J gene: TRBJ1-6; D gene: -; CDR3 protein: CASSEASSATSPLHF; CDR3 DNA: TGTGCCAGCAGTGAAGCGAGCTCTGCTACTTCACCCCTCCACTTT
clone size: -; V gene: TRBV6-2/TRBV6-3; J gene: TRBJ2-7; D gene: -; CDR3 protein: CASSSPGHEKRPYEQYF; CDR3 DNA: TGTGCCAGCAGTTCCCCGGGACATGAGAAGAGACCCTACGAGCAGTACTTC
clone size: -; V gene: TRBV28; J gene: TRBJ2-3; D gene: TRBD1; CDR3 protein: CASSWDRGTDTQYF; CDR3 DNA: TGTGCCAGCAGTTGGGACAGGGGAACAGATACGCAGTATTTT
clone size: -; V gene: TRBV19; J gene: TRBJ2-6; D gene: TRBD1; CDR3 protein: CASSDRTGGSGANVLTF; CDR3 DNA: TGTGCCAGTAGTGACCGGACAGGGGGATCCGGGGCCAACGTCCTGACTTTC
clone size: -; V gene: TRBV5-6; J gene: TRBJ2-1; D gene: TRBD1; CDR3 protein: CASSRAGQGNDNEQFF; CDR3 DNA: TGTGCCAGCAGCCGGGCAGGACAGGGAAATGACAATGAGCAGTTCTTC
clone size: -; V gene: TRBV18; J gene: TRBJ1-3; D gene: -; CDR3 protein: CASSPGQGRSSGNTIYF; CDR3 DNA: TGTGCCAGCTCACCAGGCCAGGGCAGAAGCTCTGGAAACACCATATATTTT
clone size: -; V gene: TRBV27; J gene: TRBJ2-7; D gene: -; CDR3 protein: CASSSNYLGTYEQYF; CDR3 DNA: TGTGCCAGCAGTTCGAACTACCTAGGCACCTACGAGCAGTACTTC
clone size: -; V gene: TRBV28; J gene: TRBJ2-3; D gene: TRBD2; CDR3 protein: CASSPAWGGSTDTQYF; CDR3 DNA: TGTGCCAGCAGTCCCGCCTGGGGGGGGAGCACAGATACGCAGTATTTT
clone size: once; V gene: TRBV5-5; J gene: TRBJ1-2; D gene: -; CDR3 protein: CASSPGHRAYGYTF; CDR3 DNA: TGTGCCAGCAGCCCGGGACATCGGGCCTATGGCTACACCTTC
clone size: many; V gene: TRBV6-6; J gene: TRBJ2-1; D gene: TRBD2; CDR3 protein: CASSLGRSSYNEQFF; CDR3 DNA: TGTGCCAGCAGCCTCGGGAGGAGCTCCTACAATGAGCAGTTCTTC
clone size: once; V gene: TRBV20-1; J gene: TRBJ2-7; D gene: -; CDR3 protein: CSASYGGLYEQYF; CDR3 DNA: TGCAGTGCTAGTTACGGGGGACTCTACGAGCAGTACTTC
clone size: -; V gene: TRBV10-3; J gene: TRBJ2-2; D gene: TRBD2; CDR3 protein: CAISEKGLASTGELFF; CDR3 DNA: TGTGCCATCAGTGAGAAGGGACTAGCGTCCACCGGGGAGCTGTTTTTT
clone size: -; V gene: TRBV18; J gene: TRBJ2-1; D gene: -; CDR3 protein: CASSPGLGGLDEQFF; CDR3 DNA: TGTGCCAGCTCACCGGGACTAGGGGGCTTGGATGAGCAGTTCTTC
clone size: -; V gene: TRBV4-3; J gene: TRBJ1-4; D gene: -; CDR3 protein: CASSQDSGAGWADEKLFF; CDR3 DNA: TGCGCCAGCAGCCAAGATAGCGGGGCAGGTTGGGCCGATGAAAAACTGTTTTTT
clone size: -; V gene: TRBV3-1/TRBV3-2; J gene: TRBJ2-7; D gene: -; CDR3 protein: CASSQDQGWEYEQYF; CDR3 DNA: TGTGCCAGCAGCCAAGACCAGGGTTGGGAATACGAGCAGTACTTC
clone size: -; V gene: TRBV28; J gene: TRBJ1-6; D gene: -; CDR3 protein: CASTPAGQTNSPLHF; CDR3 DNA: TGTGCCAGCACCCCGGCGGGGCAGACTAATTCACCCCTCCACTTT
clone size: -; V gene: TRBV5-6; J gene: TRBJ1-1; D gene: -; CDR3 protein: CASRRAWNTEAFF; CDR3 DNA: TGTGCCAGCAGGCGGGCGTGGAACACTGAAGCTTTCTTT
clone size: -; V gene: TRBV5-1; J gene: TRBJ2-1; D gene: -; CDR3 protein: CASSLVGYNEQFF; CDR3 DNA: TGCGCCAGCAGCTTGGTCGGTTACAATGAGCAGTTCTTC
clone size: -; V gene: TRBV11-2; J gene: TRBJ1-1; D gene: -; CDR3 protein: CASSLRQERNTEAFF; CDR3 DNA: TGTGCCAGCAGCCTAAGACAGGAAAGGAACACTGAAGCTTTCTTT
clone size: -; V gene: TRBV10-1; J gene: TRBJ2-1; D gene: -; CDR3 protein: CASSESWGRSNEQFF; CDR3 DNA: TGCGCCAGCAGTGAGTCCTGGGGGCGTTCCAATGAGCAGTTCTTC
clone size: -; V gene: TRBV5-1; J gene: TRBJ2-6; D gene: TRBD2; CDR3 protein: CASSLGASGSSGANVLTF; CDR3 DNA: TGCGCCAGCAGCTTGGGGGCTAGCGGGAGCTCTGGGGCCAACGTCCTGACTTTC
clone size: few; V gene: TRBV11-2; J gene: TRBJ2-7; D gene: -; CDR3 protein: CASSLFDRNYEQYF; CDR3 DNA: TGTGCCAGCAGCTTATTTGACAGGAACTACGAGCAGTACTTC
clone size: -; V gene: TRBV14; J gene: TRBJ2-4; D gene: TRBD1; CDR3 protein: CASSQGPGQVSLAKNIQYF; CDR3 DNA: TGTGCCAGCAGCCAAGGTCCGGGACAGGTGTCTCTAGCCAAAAACATTCAGTACTTC
clone size: -; V gene: TRBV15; J gene: TRBJ2-5; D gene: -; CDR3 protein: CATSRGRETQYF; CDR3 DNA: TGTGCCACCAGCAGGGGGCGGGAGACCCAGTACTTC
clone size: -; V gene: TRBV11-3; J gene: TRBJ2-2; D gene: -; CDR3 protein: CASSLGGGAGELFF; CDR3 DNA: TGTGCCAGCAGCCTTGGAGGTGGGGCCGGGGAGCTGTTTTTT